The 28 T cell receptor beta chains listed next were all sequenced from one sample in a study of blood T cell repertoires in COVID-19. Clones were sequenced by immunoSEQ multiplex PCR, and TCRdb holds only the in-frame ones, with some missing. Of fewer than 200,000 clones detected, approximately 86% appear once; the ten largest clones hold over 2%. Sequencing used peripheral blood. The receptors stem from a woman older than 75 with COVID-19, enrolled during active disease.

This clone was observed a handful of times. The gene calls are TRBV15 and TRBJ2-1; 10 positions match TRBD2. Per germline, CDR1 LNHNV and CDR2 YYDKDF (reference sequence). This CDR3 spans 15 amino acids. Germline trimming cut 7 bases from V and 9 bases from J; bases unmatched to any gene: 12. The CDR3 nucleotides read TGTGCCACCACACAGCGGGAGGGCCCTACCATTGAGCAGTTCTTC. The encoded protein is CATTQREGPTIEQFF. The variable domain in full, with the rest retrieved from reference TRBV15 and TRBJ2-1, is DAMVIQNPRYQVTQFGKPVTLSCSQTLNHNVMYWYQQKSSQAPKLLFHYYDKDFNNEADTPDNFQSRRPNTSFCFLDIRSPGLGDTAMYLCATTQREGPTIEQFFGPGTRLTVL.

The genes are TRBV15 and TRBJ2-1; no firm D call. V was trimmed by 4 bases and J by 4 bases, leaving 11 bases between them. Germline V gene lookup returns CDR1 LNHNV and CDR2 YYDKDF (reference sequence). The CDR3 runs to 14 residues. The CDR3: CATSIISSYNEQFF. Here the CDR3 DNA reads TGTGCCACCAGCATAATTTCGTCGTACAATGAGCAGTTCTTC.

This clone has just a few counts. The chain recombines TRBV11-2 with TRBJ2-7; TRBD2 matches at 8 bases. V lost 5 bases, J lost 3 bases, and 6 bases stayed unmatched. Germline lookup yields CDR1 SGHAT and CDR2 FQNNGV. This CDR3 comprises 14 residues. CDR3 sequence (DNA): TGTGCCAGCAGCGTTTCGAGCGGGAGCTACGAGCAGTACTTC. As protein: CASSVSSGSYEQYF.

The chain couples TRBV18 to TRBJ1-1; 9 nucleotides match TRBD1. J gave up 4 bases and V 6 bases, and 6 bases lay outside the gene matches. Germline CDR1 is KGHSH and CDR2 is LQKENI. This CDR3 comprises 14 residues. The CDR3 sequence: CASSLDRGATEAFF. DNA for the CDR3: TGTGCCAGCTCCCTCGACAGGGGGGCCACTGAAGCTTTCTTT.

The rearrangement links TRBV4-3 to TRBJ1-6, with D possibly being TRBD1 (5 bases). CDR1 is LGHNA and CDR2 is YSLEER in the germline V gene. The V and J ends lost 0 bases and 7 bases respectively, with 13 bases between them. The CDR3 extends over 16 amino acids. The DNA of the CDR3 is TGCGCCAGCAGCCAAGATACCGCAGGGTCAAATTCACCCCTCCACTTT. The encoded protein is CASSQDTAGSNSPLHF.

This CDR3 is CASSLDSGRGDTQYF. Here the CDR3 DNA reads TGTGCCAGCAGCTTAGATAGCGGGAGGGGAGATACGCAGTATTTT. The rearrangement links TRBV7-3 to TRBJ2-3, with 11 positions matching TRBD2. V dropped 2 bases and J dropped 5; count of bases not matched to a gene: 3. Germline V gene lookup returns CDR1 SGHTA and CDR2 FQGTGA. This CDR3 is 15 amino acids long.

The sample holds a few counts of this clone. V usage is TRBV9 and J usage is TRBJ2-2, with 11 bases aligning to TRBD1. The CDR3 totals 15 residues. CDR1 and CDR2 from the germline V gene are SGDLS and YYNGEE. The V segment lost 4 bases and the J segment 7 bases; nucleotides outside the gene matches: 6. CDR3 sequence (DNA): TGTGCCAGCAGCCCTGGACAGGGGGCGGGCGGGGAGCTGTTTTTT. Protein: CASSPGQGAGGELFF.

The V and J genes are TRBV7-2 and TRBJ1-1; D possibly corresponds to TRBD1 (6 bases). CDR3 length: 13 residues. Germline loops: CDR1 SGHTA, CDR2 FQGNSA. Trimming shortened V by 2 bases and J by 4 bases, and 8 bases separated the two germline ends. CDR3 in amino acids: CASSLIGGTEAFF. In DNA, the CDR3 is TGTGCCAGCAGCTTAATAGGGGGCACTGAAGCTTTCTTT.

The gene calls are TRBV15 and TRBJ2-5; 10 bases fit TRBD2. CDR1 is LNHNV and CDR2 is YYDKDF in the germline V gene (reference sequence). The CDR3 extends over 15 amino acids. V was pared by 0 bases and J by 5 bases, with 3 bases of the junction left unmatched. In nucleotides, the CDR3 is TGTGCCACCAGCAGAGAGCCTAGCGGGAGCGAGACCCAGTACTTC. It codes for CATSREPSGSETQYF.

The chain joins TRBV9 to TRBJ2-7; a weak D match, TRBD2 (5 bases). The CDR3 length is 14 residues. Trimming took 2 bases from V and 3 from J, leaving 12 bases between them. The germline V gene encodes CDR1 SGDLS and CDR2 YYNGEE. CDR3 sequence reads: CASSVREHLYEQYF. CDR3 nucleotides: TGTGCCAGCAGCGTCCGGGAACACCTCTACGAGCAGTACTTC.

V usage is TRBV19 and J usage is TRBJ2-1; weak D call: TRBD2 (7 bases). Germline CDR1 reads LNHDA; CDR2 reads SQIVND (reference sequence). There are 17 residues in the CDR3. V lost 5 bases and J 0 bases, leaving 17 bases between the germline ends. CDR3: CASSVRGGGSSYNEQFF. The CDR3 coding sequence is TGTGCCAGTAGTGTGAGGGGGGGTGGAAGCTCCTACAATGAGCAGTTCTTC. The variable domain in full, completed from reference TRBV19 and TRBJ2-1, reads DGGITQSPKYLFRKEGQNVTLSCEQNLNHDAMYWYRQDPGQGLRLIYYSQIVNDFQKGDIAEGYSVSREKKESFPLTVTSAQKNPTAFYLCASSVRGGGSSYNEQFFGPGTRLTVL.

The gene calls are TRBV7-9 and TRBJ2-6; no firm D call. This CDR3 region has 13 residues. Trimming removed 8 bases at V and 4 bases at J, with 9 bases between. The germline CDR1 and CDR2 sequences are SEHNR and FQNEAQ (reference sequence). CDR3 amino acids: CASGGSGANVLTF. The CDR3 bases are TGTGCCAGCGGCGGATCCGGGGCCAACGTCCTGACTTTC.

The genes are TRBV9 and TRBJ2-1; 8 nucleotides line up with TRBD2. The V segment lost 6 bases and the J segment 6 bases; nucleotides outside the gene matches: 11. Per the germline V gene, CDR1 is SGDLS and CDR2 is YYNGEE. The CDR3 spans 15 residues. CDR3 amino acids: CASTLSGSEVNEQFF. The DNA of the CDR3 is TGTGCCAGCACCCTAAGCGGGAGTGAGGTCAATGAGCAGTTCTTC.

This clone was observed a handful of times. This sequence joins TRBV6-5 and TRBJ1-3; tentatively, D is TRBD1 (6 bases). Deletions cut 5 bases from V and 1 base from J, with 12 bases between. This CDR3 has 15 residues. CDR1 is MNHEY and CDR2 is SVGAGI in the germline V gene. The CDR3 DNA reads TGTGCCAGCAGTCTCCCTCAGGGGTCTGGAAACACCATATATTTT. Translating gives CASSLPQGSGNTIYF.

The rearrangement joins TRBV3-1 (or the pseudogene TRBV3-2) to TRBJ2-1; TRBD2 matches at 15 bases. The CDR3 length is 19 residues. Germline CDR1 reads LGHDT; CDR2 reads YNNKEL (reference sequence). The trim removed 3 bases at V and 1 base at J, leaving 7 bases unmatched. This CDR3 is CASSHSGLAGGPSYNEQFF. The CDR3 DNA follows: TGTGCCAGCAGCCATTCAGGACTAGCGGGAGGGCCATCCTACAATGAGCAGTTCTTC.

This chain connects TRBV1 to TRBJ2-1; no check of the table's D call, TRBD2, against the DNA was made. TRBV1 is classified as a pseudogene. The CDR3 runs 15 residues. This CDR3 is CTSSQANGSYNEQFF. DNA of the CDR3: TGCACCAGCAGCCAAGCCAACGGGAGCTACAATGAGCAGTTCTTC.

The chain is built from TRBV5-5 and TRBJ1-1, with D perhaps TRBD1 (5 bases). Trimming took off 0 bases at V and 1 base at J, with 10 bases between the two ends. The CDR3 length is 15 residues. The germline V gene has CDR1 SGHKS and CDR2 YYEKEE (reference sequence). CDR3 bases: TGTGCCAGCAGCTTGGAGGTCCAGGGGAACACTGAAGCTTTCTTT. The encoded protein is CASSLEVQGNTEAFF.

The chain carries TRBV4-3 and TRBJ2-7; TRBD1 matches 8 bases. Germline CDR1 LGHNA, CDR2 YSLEER. This CDR3 is built from 14 residues. Germline trimming cut 4 bases from V and 6 bases from J; bases unmatched to any gene: 8. CDR3 sequence: CASSPTGVQGEQYF. CDR3 nucleotides: TGCGCCAGCAGCCCGACAGGGGTCCAGGGCGAGCAGTACTTC.

The V call is TRBV28, the J call TRBJ2-1, with D perhaps TRBD1 (5 bases). Germline CDR1 and CDR2: MDHEN and SYDVKM. The CDR3 has 13 amino acids. The V and J ends lost 6 bases and 5 bases respectively, with 11 bases between them. The DNA of the CDR3 is TGTGCCAGCAGGAACAGGTTAAACAATGAGCAGTTCTTC. This sequence encodes CASRNRLNNEQFF.

V usage is TRBV4-2 and J usage is TRBJ2-7; 14 nucleotides agree with TRBD2. The CDR3 is 15 residues long. J gave up 6 bases and V 4 bases, and 5 bases lay outside the gene matches. Germline CDR1 reads LGHNA; CDR2 reads YNFKEQ. The CDR3 DNA sequence: TGTGCCAGCAGCCCATCGGGACTAGCGGGAGCCGAGCAGTACTTC. Translated, it gives CASSPSGLAGAEQYF.

V gene TRBV2 combines with J gene TRBJ2-1; 16 positions match TRBD2. CDR1 is SNHLY and CDR2 is FYNNEI in the germline V gene. The CDR3 sequence is 14 residues long. Trimming at V came to 6 bases and at J to 8 bases, leaving 1 base not matched to a gene. The CDR3 nucleotides read TGTGCCAGCAGGGGGACTAGCGGGAGGGATGAGCAGTTCTTC. Protein sequence: CASRGTSGRDEQFF.

The V and J genes are TRBV20-1 and TRBJ1-2; 7 bases map to TRBD1. The CDR3 spans 14 residues. The ends lost 3 bases at V and 4 bases at J; junction bases unmatched: 8. Looked up from germline, CDR1 is DFQATT and CDR2 is SNEGSKA (reference sequence). CDR3 protein: CSASPRGVGYGYTF. The CDR3 region has the DNA TGCAGTGCTAGTCCCAGGGGGGTCGGCTATGGCTACACCTTC.

This clone was found a few times. The chain uses TRBV6-1 and TRBJ2-7; TRBD2 aligns across 14 bases. The CDR3 runs 19 residues. Germline V gene sequence: CDR1 MNHNS, CDR2 SASEGT. V lost 4 bases to trimming and J lost 1 base; unmatched junction nucleotides: 12. The DNA for the CDR3 is TGTGCCAGCAGTGCCGCCCCCGGGACTAGCGGGAGAGGATCCTACGAGCAGTACTTC. This encodes CASSAAPGTSGRGSYEQYF.

The chain carries TRBV6-6 and TRBJ2-5; possibly TRBD2 for D (6 bases). Germline V gene lookup returns CDR1 MNHNY and CDR2 SVGAGI (reference sequence). The CDR3 has 13 amino acids. Trimming removed 5 bases from V and 2 bases from J, with 9 bases in between. CDR3 coding DNA: TGTGCCAGCAGTCTGGGAGGACAAGAGACCCAGTACTTC. Translation: CASSLGGQETQYF.

The chain is built from TRBV28 and TRBJ1-2, with D possibly matching TRBD1 (6 bases). The germline CDR1 and CDR2 sequences are MDHEN and SYDVKM. V lost 3 bases and J 7 bases, leaving 18 bases between the germline ends. This CDR3 has 15 residues. CDR3 amino acids: CASSLLNREESGYTF. The DNA for the CDR3 is TGTGCCAGCAGTTTGCTGAACAGGGAAGAGAGTGGCTACACCTTC.

This clone has only a few counts. V and J are TRBV7-8 and TRBJ2-3; possible D gene TRBD2, 5 bases. With 5 bases removed from V and 7 bases from J, the gap between germline ends came to 10 bases. The CDR3 consists of 12 residues. Germline-derived CDR1 and CDR2 are SGHVS and FQNEAQ. The CDR3 DNA is TGTGCCAGCAGCCCGGACTCAAATACGCAGTATTTT. Its protein is CASSPDSNTQYF.

This clone was seen a handful of times. V gene TRBV6-8 combines with J gene TRBJ2-7, with unresolved D. Trimming left V 10 bases short and J 0 bases short, with 22 bases between. This CDR3 comprises 16 residues. Germline assignment: CDR1 MNHGY and CDR2 SAAAGT. CDR3 sequence: CAIPSSLVISSYEQYF. DNA of the CDR3: TGTGCCATCCCTAGTTCCCTCGTTATTTCCTCCTACGAGCAGTACTTC.

The chain carries TRBV12-5 and TRBJ1-2; D possibly corresponds to TRBD1 (5 bases). This CDR3 is 14 amino acids long. Germline loops: CDR1 LGHNT, CDR2 FRNRAP. The V gene lost 0 bases and the J gene lost 7 bases, with 12 bases spanning the gap. The CDR3 protein is CASGLVPGGGGYTF. DNA for the CDR3: TGTGCTAGTGGTTTGGTACCCGGGGGAGGTGGCTACACCTTC.